This TCR beta chain was documented in a study of monozygotic twins with inflammatory bowel disease. This CDR3 is 14 amino acids long. The germline CDR1 and CDR2 sequences are LGHDT and YNNKEL (reference sequence). UMIs incorporating a 6-nucleotide sample barcode were appended by means of template switching. TCRdb re-called the 5' RACE reads, yielding one record per CDR3 amino acid sequence without DNA. Its clone listing holds approximately 120,000 distinct CDR3 sequences. This clonotype was sampled from a human donor with ulcerative colitis or Crohn's disease, or a healthy co-twin of an affected twin (not recorded which). Sample: blood. The rearrangement uses TRBV3-1 and TRBJ1-2. The CDR3 loop reads CASSQAESSYGYTF. Full variable domain (missing parts from reference TRBV3-1 and TRBJ1-2): DTAVSQTPKYLVTQMGNDKSIKCEQNLGHDTMYWYKQDSKKFLKIMFSYNNKELIINETVPNRFSPKSPDKAHLNLHINSLELGDSAVYFCASSQAESSYGYTFGSGTRLTVV.